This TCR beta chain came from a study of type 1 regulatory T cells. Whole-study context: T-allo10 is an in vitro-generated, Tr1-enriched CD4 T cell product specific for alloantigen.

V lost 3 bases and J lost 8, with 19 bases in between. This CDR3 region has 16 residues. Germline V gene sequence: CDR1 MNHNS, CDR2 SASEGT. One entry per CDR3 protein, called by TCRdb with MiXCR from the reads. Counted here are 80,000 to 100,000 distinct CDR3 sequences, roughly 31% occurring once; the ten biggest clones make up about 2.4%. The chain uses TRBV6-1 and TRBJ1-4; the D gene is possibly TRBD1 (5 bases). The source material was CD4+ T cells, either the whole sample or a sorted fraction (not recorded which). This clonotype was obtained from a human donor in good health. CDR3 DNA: TGTGCCAGCAGTGACCTGGGGACGGCTGGTCAGGAAAAACTGTTTTTT. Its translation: CASSDLGTAGQEKLFF.